This T cell receptor (beta chain) was obtained from a study of shared T cell receptors in the human thymus. The CDR3 loop spans 13 amino acids. The germline V gene encodes CDR1 SGHAT and CDR2 FQNNGV. V gave up 5 bases and J gave up 4 bases, with 11 bases separating them. Using immunoSEQ multiplex PCR, the repertoire was profiled, and TCRdb retains in-frame clones only, with some absent. The table records about 730,000 clones, approximately 85% of them present only once. The sample also formed part of further work on human thymus T cells. That publication notes: Corrective heart surgery yielded resections, and these provided the thymus tissue.

The sample comprised thymocytes. This chain connects TRBV11-2 to TRBJ1-2; D is perhaps TRBD1 (6 bases). This TCR came from a girl in the first two years of life with a congenital heart defect. The CDR3 nucleotides are TGTGCCAGCAGCGCACAGGGACCCTATGGCTACACCTTC. It translates to CASSAQGPYGYTF.